These T cell receptor beta chains were read from a single sample in a study of T cell responses to AZD1222 COVID-19 vaccine. Using immunoSEQ multiplex PCR, the repertoire was profiled, and TCRdb retains in-frame clones only, with some absent. The table lists 100,000 or so clones, 80% to 90% of them singletons. The sequencing used peripheral blood, collected on day 0 of AZD1222 vaccination. The receptors here all came from an adult in good health. CDR3s include the opening cysteine and the closing phenylalanine or tryptophan. D genes are given only for firm matches. Some rows have no size entry. The others give once, few or many, or a class for an expanded clone.

-	TRBJ1-3	-	TRBV28	CASSSGRLSGNTIYF	TGTGCCAGCAGCTCAGGCCGCCTCTCTGGAAACACCATATATTTT
-	TRBJ1-4	-	TRBV7-2	CASSRGTVNEKLFF	TGTGCCAGCAGCCGGGGAACTGTTAATGAAAAACTGTTTTTT
-	TRBJ1-2	-	TRBV2	CATHDLGFKRIDHGYTF	TGTGCCACCCACGATCTGGGGTTTAAGAGAATAGATCATGGCTACACCTTC
TRBD2	TRBJ2-2	-	TRBV7-2	CASTQPLGLARGNTGELFF	TGTGCCAGCACCCAACCCTTGGGACTAGCGCGAGGGAACACCGGGGAGCTGTTTTTT
-	TRBJ2-5	once	TRBV18	CASSPAAQETQYF	TGTGCCAGCTCACCAGCTGCCCAAGAGACCCAGTACTTC
-	TRBJ1-5	once	TRBV27	CASSLTGNGNQPQHF	TGTGCCAGCAGCCTTACAGGGAATGGCAATCAGCCCCAGCATTTT
-	TRBJ2-3	once	TRBV27	CASSGSDGVATDTQYF	TGTGCCAGCAGTGGCTCGGACGGGGTGGCCACAGATACGCAGTATTTT
TRBD1	TRBJ1-6	-	TRBV5-6	CASSPGQGNSPLHF	TGTGCCAGCAGCCCTGGACAGGGGAATTCACCCCTCCACTTT
-	TRBJ2-1	-	TRBV3-1/TRBV3-2	CASSPLSNEQFF	TGTGCCAGCAGCCCACTTAGCAATGAGCAGTTCTTC
-	TRBJ1-4	-	TRBV28	CASLGQGARTVF	TGTGCCAGTTTAGGTCAGGGTGCTCGAACAGTTTTT
-	TRBJ1-6	-	TRBV30	CAWTGGGNSPLHF	TGTGCCTGGACGGGGGGAGGGAATTCACCCCTCCACTTT
TRBD2	TRBJ2-1	-	TRBV28	CATNPRGSYNEQFF	TGTGCCACAAACCCGCGCGGGAGCTACAATGAGCAGTTCTTC
-	TRBJ1-1	-	TRBV19	CASSIVRQHTEAFF	TGTGCCAGTAGTATAGTGCGGCAGCACACTGAAGCTTTCTTT
TRBD2	TRBJ2-3	-	TRBV2	CASSENGLAGVLSSTDTQYF	TGTGCCAGCAGTGAGAATGGACTAGCGGGAGTACTCTCTAGCACAGATACGCAGTATTTT
-	TRBJ2-2	-	TRBV19	CASSGTQGAGELFF	TGTGCCAGTTCCGGGACGCAGGGAGCCGGGGAGCTGTTTTTT
-	TRBJ1-4	once	TRBV28	CASSFSLRDWGDNEKLFF	TGTGCCAGCAGTTTTTCATTGAGGGACTGGGGGGATAATGAAAAACTGTTTTTT
TRBD1	TRBJ2-5	-	TRBV5-4	CASSFGITGVQETQYF	TGTGCCAGCAGCTTTGGAATTACAGGGGTTCAAGAGACCCAGTACTTC
TRBD2	TRBJ2-5	-	TRBV2	CASSENLAGETQYF	TGTGCCAGCAGTGAAAATCTAGCGGGGGAGACCCAGTACTTC
TRBD1	TRBJ2-2	-	TRBV5-1	CASSFDRAGELFF	TGCGCCAGCAGCTTTGACAGGGCCGGGGAGCTGTTTTTT
-	TRBJ2-5	-	TRBV7-9	CASSPLAVGAQYF	TGTGCCAGCAGCCCATTGGCAGTTGGTGCCCAGTACTTC
-	TRBJ2-5	-	TRBV18	CASSPGEETQYF	TGTGCCAGCTCACCGGGGGAAGAGACCCAGTACTTC
-	TRBJ2-3	-	TRBV15	CATSRRQLASTDTQYF	TGTGCCACCAGCAGACGACAGCTGGCTAGCACAGATACGCAGTATTTT
-	TRBJ1-1	-	TRBV11-2	CASSWGNTEAFF	TGTGCCAGCAGCTGGGGGAACACTGAAGCTTTCTTT
TRBD1	TRBJ1-1	once	TRBV5-1	CASSAGTGKKGTEAFF	TGCGCCAGCAGCGCCGGGACAGGGAAGAAGGGCACTGAAGCTTTCTTT
TRBD1	TRBJ2-7	-	TRBV15	CATTKDRGDEQYF	TGTGCCACCACTAAGGACAGGGGCGACGAGCAGTACTTC
-	TRBJ2-3	-	TRBV28	CASSVPRGADTQYF	TGTGCCAGCAGCGTACCCAGGGGGGCAGATACGCAGTATTTT
-	TRBJ1-3	-	TRBV6-5	CASRLSGVGNTIYF	TGTGCCAGCAGATTGTCAGGGGTGGGAAACACCATATATTTT
-	TRBJ2-3	-	TRBV30	CAWSVRQGVTDTQYF	TGTGCCTGGAGTGTACGTCAGGGAGTAACAGATACGCAGTATTTT
-	TRBJ1-1	-	TRBV4-3	CASSQVAGGNTEAFF	TGCGCCAGCAGCCAAGTAGCAGGTGGAAACACTGAAGCTTTCTTT
-	TRBJ2-7	-	TRBV25-1	CASTPGNSYEQYF	TGTGCCAGCACCCCCGGGAACTCCTACGAGCAGTACTTC
-	TRBJ2-2	-	TRBV9	CASSVGPTGLGGELFF	TGTGCCAGCAGCGTAGGTCCTACAGGGTTGGGCGGGGAGCTGTTTTTT
-	TRBJ2-1	-	TRBV7-9	CASSDSIYNEQFF	TGTGCCAGCAGCGACTCGATCTACAATGAGCAGTTCTTC
TRBD1	TRBJ1-2	-	TRBV5-4	CASSLDRGYGYTF	TGTGCCAGCAGCTTGGACAGGGGCTATGGCTACACCTTC
-	TRBJ1-2	-	TRBV5-1	CASSLMGDYGYTF	TGCGCCAGCAGCCTGATGGGGGACTATGGCTACACCTTC
-	TRBJ2-5	-	TRBV19	CASSNPGQQETQYF	TGTGCCAGTAGTAATCCGGGACAACAAGAGACCCAGTACTTC
-	TRBJ2-1	medium-sized	TRBV30	CAWSVWGNEQFF	TGTGCCTGGAGTGTCTGGGGCAATGAGCAGTTCTTC
-	TRBJ2-2	-	TRBV19	CASSSLRGGSDSGTTNTGELFF	TGTGCCAGTAGTTCATTGCGAGGGGGCTCAGACTCCGGGACTACCAACACCGGGGAGCTGTTTTTT
-	TRBJ2-3	-	TRBV5-5	CASSLDGTSTDTQYF	TGTGCCAGCAGCTTGGACGGGACAAGCACAGATACGCAGTATTTT
TRBD1	TRBJ1-5	-	TRBV10-2	CASAWDQGAQPQHF	TGCGCCAGTGCTTGGGATCAGGGGGCACAGCCCCAGCATTTT
-	TRBJ2-2	-	TRBV29-1	CSVIGDTLNGELFF	TGCAGCGTTATTGGGGACACACTTAACGGGGAGCTGTTTTTT
-	TRBJ1-3	-	TRBV3-1/TRBV3-2	CASSLGGWGGFGNTIYF	TGTGCCAGCAGCCTCGGTGGGTGGGGAGGTTTTGGAAACACCATATATTTT
TRBD1	TRBJ2-7	once	TRBV6-5	CASTPPGQDEQYF	TGTGCCAGCACCCCCCCGGGACAGGACGAGCAGTACTTC
TRBD1	TRBJ2-1	-	TRBV6-5	CASSNLPRDRREQFF	TGTGCCAGCAGTAACCTACCCCGGGACAGAAGAGAGCAGTTCTTC
-	TRBJ2-2	-	TRBV5-1	CASSAGFTDTGELFF	TGCGCCAGCAGCGCCGGCTTCACAGACACCGGGGAGCTGTTTTTT
-	TRBJ2-3	-	TRBV27	CASSLGGSGLDTQYF	TGTGCCAGCAGTTTAGGAGGATCGGGTTTAGATACGCAGTATTTT
-	TRBJ2-5	-	TRBV5-4	CASSSYTSGAQYF	TGTGCCAGCAGCTCCTACACCTCCGGGGCCCAGTACTTC